This is a list of T cell receptor beta chains from one sample in a study of cytomegalovirus exposure and HLA in healthy donors. Only in-frame clones appear in the TCRdb table, and some are missing; sequencing was by immunoSEQ multiplex PCR. The sample contains fewer than 70,000 clones, 73% of which appear only once. The sample consisted of PBMCs. The receptors come from a man between 50 and 59 years old in good health and CMV-seronegative. Both conserved end residues are part of each CDR3. Each record gives: J gene, V gene, clone size, D gene, CDR3 protein, CDR3 DNA. The D gene is left open where the match is weak. The size of a clone is reported for some rows only, either as once, few or many, or as a class for expanded clones.

TRBJ1-2,TRBV19,.,.,CASSIWEGIRPLDYGYTF,TGTGCCAGTAGTATTTGGGAGGGGATCAGGCCCCTCGACTATGGCTACACCTTC
TRBJ2-7,TRBV5-1,.,TRBD2,CASSFGASGGHSYEQYF,TGCGCCAGCAGCTTCGGTGCTAGCGGGGGCCACTCCTACGAGCAGTACTTC
TRBJ2-7,TRBV5-6,few,.,CASSLRVGEQYF,TGTGCCAGCAGCTTACGGGTGGGCGAGCAGTACTTC
TRBJ1-2,TRBV7-6,.,TRBD1,CASSPGTANHYGYTF,TGTGCCAGCAGCCCGGGGACAGCAAACCACTATGGCTACACCTTC
TRBJ1-1,TRBV5-4,few,TRBD1,CASSLGTGGNTEAFF,TGTGCCAGCAGCTTGGGTACAGGGGGGAACACTGAAGCTTTCTTT
TRBJ2-7,TRBV10-1,.,.,CASSEGGSGVAEQYF,TGCGCCAGCAGTGAAGGGGGGAGCGGGGTGGCCGAGCAGTACTTC
TRBJ1-2,TRBV11-1,.,.,CASSQSPTDVSGYTF,TGTGCCAGCAGCCAATCCCCGACAGACGTGAGTGGCTACACCTTC
TRBJ1-1,TRBV7-3,.,.,CASSFNRVTEAFF,TGTGCCAGCAGCTTCAACAGGGTCACTGAAGCTTTCTTT
TRBJ1-3,TRBV11-2,.,.,CASSPSAGNTIYF,TGTGCCAGCAGCCCATCAGCTGGAAACACCATATATTTT
TRBJ1-5,TRBV5-5,.,.,CASSLSNPSNQPQHF,TGTGCCAGCAGCCTATCGAACCCCAGCAATCAGCCCCAGCATTTT
TRBJ2-2,TRBV7-8,.,.,CASSPRDSNTGELFF,TGTGCCAGCAGCCCAAGGGACTCCAACACCGGGGAGCTGTTTTTT
TRBJ2-1,TRBV19,.,TRBD1,CASSTFRGPSDEQFF,TGTGCCAGTAGTACCTTCAGGGGGCCGTCGGATGAGCAGTTCTTC
TRBJ2-3,TRBV4-2,.,.,CASSQGVLLAGLLEDTQYF,TGTGCCAGCAGCCAAGGGGTTCTCTTAGCAGGGTTGTTGGAGGATACGCAGTATTTT
TRBJ2-3,TRBV30,once,.,CAWRDYQYTDTQYF,TGTGCCTGGAGGGACTACCAATACACAGATACGCAGTATTTT
TRBJ2-1,TRBV5-1,.,.,CASSPAGQTYNEQFF,TGCGCCAGCAGCCCTGCGGGACAGACCTACAATGAGCAGTTCTTC
TRBJ1-2,TRBV10-3,.,TRBD1,CAIRGDRYDYGYTF,TGTGCCATCAGGGGGGACAGGTACGACTATGGCTACACCTTC
TRBJ2-7,TRBV6-5,.,TRBD1,CASRVGQGYEQYF,TGTGCCAGCAGGGTGGGACAGGGGTACGAGCAGTACTTC
TRBJ1-1,TRBV19,.,.,CASTPPPGMNTEAFF,TGTGCCAGTACCCCACCGCCAGGGATGAACACTGAAGCTTTCTTT
TRBJ2-1,TRBV6-5,.,.,CASSELAYNEQFF,TGTGCCAGCAGTGAACTAGCATACAATGAGCAGTTCTTC
TRBJ2-2,TRBV7-9,.,.,CASRHRTDQVSGELFF,TGTGCCAGCAGGCATCGGACAGATCAAGTGTCCGGGGAGCTGTTTTTT
TRBJ2-3,TRBV10-3,.,TRBD2,CAITPQSGGPSDTQYF,TGTGCCATCACCCCTCAGAGCGGGGGCCCCTCGGATACGCAGTATTTT
TRBJ2-3,TRBV19,.,.,CASSIFGQGGLTDTQYF,TGTGCCAGTAGTATATTTGGCCAGGGAGGACTCACAGATACGCAGTATTTT
TRBJ1-1,TRBV9,.,.,CASSVGAGITEAFF,TGTGCCAGCAGCGTAGGTGCGGGAATCACTGAAGCTTTCTTT
TRBJ2-5,TRBV5-5,once,TRBD1,CASSRTPRGLETQYF,TGTGCCAGCAGCCGCACACCCAGGGGGCTGGAGACCCAGTACTTC
TRBJ2-5,TRBV2,.,TRBD2,CAGNPSGGPTQYF,TGTGCCGGCAACCCTAGCGGGGGGCCCACCCAGTACTTC
TRBJ1-4,TRBV18,few,.,CASSPPPPGANEKLFF,TGTGCCAGCTCACCACCCCCGCCGGGGGCTAATGAAAAACTGTTTTTT
TRBJ2-3,TRBV5-1,.,.,CASSLATHVDTQYF,TGCGCCAGCAGCTTGGCCACACACGTAGATACGCAGTATTTT
TRBJ2-2,TRBV7-9,.,.,CASSSRDISSAELFF,TGTGCCAGCAGCTCTCGGGACATTTCGTCCGCGGAGCTGTTTTTT
TRBJ2-2,TRBV4-1,once,.,CASSLRQNTGELFF,TGCGCCAGCAGCCTAAGACAGAACACCGGGGAGCTGTTTTTT
TRBJ1-1,TRBV6-4,few,.,CASDVKLPLGNTEAFF,TGTGCCAGCGACGTAAAGCTACCTCTAGGGAACACTGAAGCTTTCTTT
TRBJ2-4,TRBV27,.,.,CASSFFRDNQNIQYF,TGTGCCAGCAGTTTTTTCCGGGACAACCAAAACATTCAGTACTTC
TRBJ2-7,TRBV6-1,few,.,CASSVSNSYEQYF,TGTGCCAGCAGTGTCTCTAACTCCTACGAGCAGTACTTC
TRBJ2-1,TRBV9,.,TRBD2,CASSGSVSGGDNEQFF,TGTGCCAGCAGCGGATCAGTTAGCGGGGGAGACAATGAGCAGTTCTTC
TRBJ2-7,TRBV5-1,.,.,CASSLSRDTSYEQYF,TGCGCCAGCAGCTTGTCCCGGGACACTTCCTACGAGCAGTACTTC
TRBJ1-6,TRBV19,.,.,CASSILDRSHNSPLHF,TGTGCCAGTAGTATCCTCGACAGGTCGCACAATTCACCCCTCCACTTT
TRBJ2-7,TRBV5-6,few,TRBD1,CASSLDRDEQYF,TGTGCCAGCAGCTTAGACAGGGACGAGCAGTACTTC
TRBJ1-3,TRBV11-2,.,.,CASDSGGNTIYF,TGTGCCAGCGACAGTGGTGGAAACACCATATATTTT
TRBJ1-6,TRBV5-4,few,TRBD1,CASSSPTGSYSPLHF,TGTGCCAGCAGCTCACCGACAGGGAGTTATTCACCCCTCCACTTT
TRBJ2-7,TRBV13,few,TRBD1,CASSPRDRGSYEQYF,TGTGCCAGCAGCCCTCGGGACAGGGGGTCCTACGAGCAGTACTTC
TRBJ1-1,TRBV14,.,TRBD1,CASSQRTGKDTEAFF,TGTGCCAGCAGCCAAAGGACAGGGAAAGACACTGAAGCTTTCTTT
TRBJ2-1,TRBV2,few,TRBD2,CASSPSGVSYNEQFF,TGTGCCAGCAGTCCTAGCGGGGTCTCCTACAATGAGCAGTTCTTC
TRBJ1-3,TRBV9,.,TRBD1,CASSVEDAGAGTGGLGNTIYF,TGTGCCAGCAGCGTAGAGGACGCCGGAGCCGGGACAGGGGGTTTAGGAAACACCATATATTTT
TRBJ2-7,TRBV6-6,.,TRBD1,CASRPGQPSYEQYF,TGTGCCAGCAGACCGGGACAGCCCTCCTACGAGCAGTACTTC
TRBJ1-1,TRBV9,.,TRBD1,CASSQGTGGFGTEAFF,TGTGCCAGCAGCCAGGGGACAGGGGGATTCGGAACTGAAGCTTTCTTT
TRBJ2-3,TRBV7-2,.,.,CASSRRGGIYTDTQYF,TGTGCCAGCAGCAGGAGGGGGGGGATTTACACAGATACGCAGTATTTT
TRBJ1-2,TRBV6-5,.,.,CASSYHRTGNYGYTF,TGTGCCAGCAGTTACCACCGGACGGGGAACTATGGCTACACCTTC
TRBJ2-1,TRBV10-3,.,TRBD2,CAISESRTSVNEQFF,TGTGCCATCAGTGAGTCGCGGACTAGCGTCAATGAGCAGTTCTTC
TRBJ1-1,TRBV25-1,.,.,CASSGQFTEAFF,TGTGCCAGCAGTGGACAGTTCACTGAAGCTTTCTTT
TRBJ2-2,TRBV7-6,.,TRBD2,CASSNGLAGGTGELFF,TGTGCCAGCAGCAACGGACTAGCGGGGGGTACCGGGGAGCTGTTTTTT
TRBJ1-1,TRBV6-5,.,.,CASQRGAGGEAFF,TGTGCCAGTCAACGGGGGGCCGGGGGTGAAGCTTTCTTT
TRBJ2-6,TRBV9,.,TRBD1,CASSIRTGADSGANVLTF,TGTGCCAGCAGCATCCGGACAGGGGCAGACTCTGGGGCCAACGTCCTGACTTTC
TRBJ2-7,TRBV5-1,.,TRBD1,CASRPGTVYEQYF,TGCGCCAGCAGGCCCGGGACAGTATACGAGCAGTACTTC